The present T cell receptor (beta chain) was sequenced within a study of cytomegalovirus exposure and HLA in healthy donors. Study-level results: An analysis was carried out later, and it reportedly showed fewer N-insertions in an Asian-associated ancestry cluster than the approximately 700-donor mean.

About this clone: Antigen specificity is unknown.

Both 60 Vbeta primers and 13 Jbeta primers went into the PCR. Method: immunoSEQ multiplex PCR; TCRdb's copy keeps in-frame clones and lacks some. The sample lists about 160,000 clones, 84% occurring once. The source is a man aged 50 or older in good health and CMV-seropositive. The source material was PBMCs.

The CDR3 coding sequence is TGCGCCAGCAGCGGGGACAGGGGAGGTAATGAAAAACTGTTTTTT. This gives the protein CASSGDRGGNEKLFF. The rearrangement uses TRBV5-1 and TRBJ1-4, with 10 bases identical to TRBD1. This CDR3 has 15 residues. The V segment lost 4 bases and the J segment 4 bases; nucleotides outside the gene matches: 4. Germline loops: CDR1 SGHRS, CDR2 YFSETQ.